Listed here are 4 T cell receptor beta chains from one sample, sequenced in a study of early T cells in non-severe SARS-CoV-2 infection. TCRdb passed the 5' RACE reads through MiXCR, listing each CDR3 protein once. The sample lists some 67,000 distinct CDR3 sequences, about 9.1% occurring once. Sample: whole blood, taken at baseline. These receptor sequences come from an adult who was a healthcare worker with PCR-confirmed SARS-CoV-2 infection or an uninfected control (not recorded which).

The table lists this clonotype with a few counts. The V call is TRBV7-2, the J call TRBJ2-7, with unresolved D. Per germline, CDR1 SGHTA and CDR2 FQGNSA. The CDR3 length is 13 residues. Trimming stripped 2 bases from V and 3 bases from J, with 8 bases between. The CDR3 nucleotides read TGTGCCAGCAGCTTAAGGCAGAACTACGAGCAGTACTTC. Residues: CASSLRQNYEQYF.

This clonotype was recorded many times. The chain uses TRBV19 and TRBJ2-1; the match to TRBD2 covers 9 bases. Germline V gene lookup returns CDR1 LNHDA and CDR2 SQIVND (reference sequence). The trim removed 5 bases at V and 9 bases at J, leaving 8 bases unmatched. The CDR3 totals 14 residues. CDR3 in DNA: TGTGCCAGTAGTGTCGGCGGGAGGGCCGGTGAGCAGTTCTTC. This encodes CASSVGGRAGEQFF.

The V and J genes are TRBV28 and TRBJ1-2, with D hard to call. The germline CDR1 and CDR2 sequences are MDHEN and SYDVKM. This CDR3 contains 12 residues. Trimming left V 3 bases short and J 5 bases short, with 7 bases between. CDR3 nucleotides: TGTGCCAGCAGTTTGGTGGGATATGGCTACACCTTC. As protein: CASSLVGYGYTF.

This chain connects TRBV7-2 to TRBJ2-2; D is unresolved. This CDR3 spans 13 amino acids. Deletions cut 1 base from V and 6 bases from J, with 6 bases between. In germline, CDR1 is SGHTA, CDR2 FQGNSA. The CDR3, as DNA: TGTGCCAGCAGCTTAGTTAAGCCCGGGGAGCTGTTTTTT. This gives the protein CASSLVKPGELFF.